This note documents a single T cell receptor beta chain sequence. The antigen is not known. The data are from a study of T cells after yellow fever vaccination. Study as a whole: Any fraction with a low cell number was prepared using SMART-Seq v4 Ultra Low Input. Study results and caveats: A large majority of primary-vaccination clones showed up again after the booster (about 97% CD4, 75% to 90% CD8). Highly abundant clonotypes carried over from the bulk population could end up in FACS-sorted repertoires as contaminants.

As TCR cDNA was made by 5'RACE template switching, a universal primer site and UMIs were added. MiXCR, run by TCRdb on the 5' RACE reads, gives a single entry per CDR3 protein. The sample includes 150,000 to 200,000 distinct CDR3 sequences, about a tenth of them seen just once. CDR3 length: 12 amino acids. V was cut by 6 bases and J by 6 bases, with 9 bases left in between. Germline V CDR1 and CDR2: MNHNS, SASEGT. The specimen was CD8+ T cells sorted from PBMCs, collected 45 days after the yellow fever booster vaccination. The source of this sequence is a man aged 18 to 30 who received the YFV17D yellow fever vaccine. The rearrangement links TRBV6-1 to TRBJ1-5; D gene ambiguous. The CDR3 loop reads CASRDGFQPQHF. CDR3 DNA: TGTGCCAGCAGGGACGGGTTTCAGCCCCAGCATTTT.